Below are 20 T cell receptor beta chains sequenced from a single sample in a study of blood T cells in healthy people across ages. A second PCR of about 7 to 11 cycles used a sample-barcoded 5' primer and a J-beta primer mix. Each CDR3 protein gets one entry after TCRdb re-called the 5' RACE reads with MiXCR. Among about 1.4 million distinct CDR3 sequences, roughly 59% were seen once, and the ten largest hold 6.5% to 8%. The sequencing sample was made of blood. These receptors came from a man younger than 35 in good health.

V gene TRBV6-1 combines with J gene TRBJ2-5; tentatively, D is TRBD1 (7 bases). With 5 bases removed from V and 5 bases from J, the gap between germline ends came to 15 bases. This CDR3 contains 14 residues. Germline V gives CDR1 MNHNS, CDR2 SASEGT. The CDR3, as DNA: TGTGCCAGCAGTCGGTCAGGGGGGATCGAGACCCAGTACTTC. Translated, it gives CASSRSGGIETQYF.

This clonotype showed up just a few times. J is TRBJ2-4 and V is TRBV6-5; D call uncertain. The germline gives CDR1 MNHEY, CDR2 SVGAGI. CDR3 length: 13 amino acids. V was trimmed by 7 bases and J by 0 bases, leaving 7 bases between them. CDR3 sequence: CASKGLAKNIQYF. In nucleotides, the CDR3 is TGTGCCAGCAAGGGATTAGCCAAAAACATTCAGTACTTC.

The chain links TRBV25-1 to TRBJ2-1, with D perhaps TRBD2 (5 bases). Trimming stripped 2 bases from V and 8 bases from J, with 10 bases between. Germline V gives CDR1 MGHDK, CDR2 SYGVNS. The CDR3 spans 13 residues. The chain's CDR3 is CASSELGRYEQFF. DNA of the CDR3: TGTGCCAGCAGTGAACTAGGGAGATATGAGCAGTTCTTC.

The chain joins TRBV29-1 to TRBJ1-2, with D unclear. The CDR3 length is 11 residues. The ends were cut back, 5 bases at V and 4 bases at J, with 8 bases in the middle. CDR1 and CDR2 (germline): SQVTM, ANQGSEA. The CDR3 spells CSVIDSYGYTF. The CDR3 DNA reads TGCAGCGTTATTGATAGCTATGGCTACACCTTC.

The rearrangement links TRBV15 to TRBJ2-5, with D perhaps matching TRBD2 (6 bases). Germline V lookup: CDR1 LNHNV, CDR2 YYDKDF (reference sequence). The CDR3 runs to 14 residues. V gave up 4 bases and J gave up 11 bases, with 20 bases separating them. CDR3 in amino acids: CATSTYLASTEQYF. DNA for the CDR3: TGTGCCACCAGCACCTATCTAGCGTCAACTGAGCAGTACTTC. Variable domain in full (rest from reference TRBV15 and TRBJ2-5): DAMVIQNPRYQVTQFGKPVTLSCSQTLNHNVMYWYQQKSSQAPKLLFHYYDKDFNNEADTPDNFQSRRPNTSFCFLDIRSPGLGDTAMYLCATSTYLASTEQYFGPGTRLLVL.

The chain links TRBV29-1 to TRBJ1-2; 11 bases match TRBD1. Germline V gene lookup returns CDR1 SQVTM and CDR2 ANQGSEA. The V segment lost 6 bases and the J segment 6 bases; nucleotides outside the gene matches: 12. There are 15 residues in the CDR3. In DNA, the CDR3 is TGCAGCGTGAACCTTTCGGACAGGGGGCTGGATGGCTACACCTTC. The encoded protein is CSVNLSDRGLDGYTF.

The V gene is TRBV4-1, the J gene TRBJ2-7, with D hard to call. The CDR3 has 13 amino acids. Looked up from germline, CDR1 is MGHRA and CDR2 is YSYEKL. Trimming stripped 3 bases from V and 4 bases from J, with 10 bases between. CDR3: CASSHSVVYEQYF. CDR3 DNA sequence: TGCGCCAGCAGCCACTCGGTCGTATACGAGCAGTACTTC.

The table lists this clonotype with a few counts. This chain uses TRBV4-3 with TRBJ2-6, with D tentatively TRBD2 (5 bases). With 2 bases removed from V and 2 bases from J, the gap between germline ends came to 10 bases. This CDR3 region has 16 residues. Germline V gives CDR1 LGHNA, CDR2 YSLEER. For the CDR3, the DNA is TGCGCCAGCAGCCAACGAGCACTAGCTGGGGCCAACGTCCTGACTTTC. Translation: CASSQRALAGANVLTF.

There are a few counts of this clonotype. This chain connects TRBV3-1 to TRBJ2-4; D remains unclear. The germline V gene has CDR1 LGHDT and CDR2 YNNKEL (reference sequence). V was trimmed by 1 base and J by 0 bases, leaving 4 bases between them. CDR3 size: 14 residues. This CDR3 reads CASSQAGAKNIQYF. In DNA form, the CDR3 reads TGTGCCAGCAGCCAAGCGGGAGCCAAAAACATTCAGTACTTC.

DNA of the CDR3: TGCAGTGCTACTCCTAGCTACTACAATGAGCAGTTCTTC. Protein product: CSATPSYYNEQFF. The chain links TRBV20-1 to TRBJ2-1, with D possibly matching TRBD2 (5 bases). The germline V gene has CDR1 DFQATT and CDR2 SNEGSKA (reference sequence). V gave up 4 bases and J gave up 3 bases, with 10 bases separating them. The CDR3 has 13 residues.

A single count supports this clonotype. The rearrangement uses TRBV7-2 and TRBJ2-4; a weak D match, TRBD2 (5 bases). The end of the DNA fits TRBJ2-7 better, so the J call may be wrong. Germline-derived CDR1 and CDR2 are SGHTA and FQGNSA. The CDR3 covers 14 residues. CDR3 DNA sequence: TGTGCCAGCAGTCCGAACCGGAGGATCTACGAGCAGTACTTC. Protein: CASSPNRRIYEQYF.

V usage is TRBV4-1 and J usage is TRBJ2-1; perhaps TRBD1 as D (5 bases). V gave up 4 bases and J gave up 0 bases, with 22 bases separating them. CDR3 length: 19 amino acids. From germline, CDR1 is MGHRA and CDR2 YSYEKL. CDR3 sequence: CASSRGGGFFGSSYNEQFF. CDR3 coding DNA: TGCGCCAGCAGCCGGGGCGGCGGATTTTTTGGAAGCTCCTACAATGAGCAGTTCTTC.

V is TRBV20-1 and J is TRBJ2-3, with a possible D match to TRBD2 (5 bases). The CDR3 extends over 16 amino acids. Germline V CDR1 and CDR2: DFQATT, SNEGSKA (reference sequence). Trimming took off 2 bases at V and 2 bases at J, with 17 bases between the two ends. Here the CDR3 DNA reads TGCAGTGCTAGATTCTTCGGGGTCCTGATCACAGATACGCAGTATTTT. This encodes CSARFFGVLITDTQYF.

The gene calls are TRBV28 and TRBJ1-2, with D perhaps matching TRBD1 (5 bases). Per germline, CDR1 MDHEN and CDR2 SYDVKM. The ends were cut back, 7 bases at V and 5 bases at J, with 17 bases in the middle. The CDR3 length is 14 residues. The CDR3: CASTTRQSGYGYTF. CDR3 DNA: TGTGCCAGCACTACCAGACAGTCAGGATATGGCTACACCTTC.

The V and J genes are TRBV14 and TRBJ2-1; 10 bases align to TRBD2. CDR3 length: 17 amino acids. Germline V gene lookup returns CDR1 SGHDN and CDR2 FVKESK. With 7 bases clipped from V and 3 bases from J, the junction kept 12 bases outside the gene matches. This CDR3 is CASKRTAGGKYYNEQFF. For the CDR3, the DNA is TGTGCCAGCAAAAGAACAGCGGGGGGGAAGTACTACAATGAGCAGTTCTTC.

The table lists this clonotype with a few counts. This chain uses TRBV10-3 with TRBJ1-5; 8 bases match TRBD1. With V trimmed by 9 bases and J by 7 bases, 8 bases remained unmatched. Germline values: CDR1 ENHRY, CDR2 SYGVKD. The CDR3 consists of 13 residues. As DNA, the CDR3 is TGTGCCATAGGACAGGGAACGAGCCAGCCCCAGCATTTT. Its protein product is CAIGQGTSQPQHF.

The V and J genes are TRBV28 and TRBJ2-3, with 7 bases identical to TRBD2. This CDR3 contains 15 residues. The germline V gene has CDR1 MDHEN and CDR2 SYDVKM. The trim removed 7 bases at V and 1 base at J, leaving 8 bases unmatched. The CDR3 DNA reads TGTGCCAGCACCCCCGCCCGGGAGGGCACAGATACGCAGTATTTT. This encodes CASTPAREGTDTQYF.

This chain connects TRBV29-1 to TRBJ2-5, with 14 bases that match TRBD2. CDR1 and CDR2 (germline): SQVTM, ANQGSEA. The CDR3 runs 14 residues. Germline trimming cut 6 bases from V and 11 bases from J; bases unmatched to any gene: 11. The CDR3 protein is CSVAGLAGDNEQYF. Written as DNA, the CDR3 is TGCAGCGTAGCGGGACTAGCGGGGGACAATGAGCAGTACTTC.

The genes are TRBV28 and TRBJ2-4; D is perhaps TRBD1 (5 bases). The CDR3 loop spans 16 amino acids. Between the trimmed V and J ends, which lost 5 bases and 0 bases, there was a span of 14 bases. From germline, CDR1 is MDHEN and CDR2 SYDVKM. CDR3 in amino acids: CASSGPDIVAKNIQYF. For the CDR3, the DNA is TGTGCCAGCAGTGGCCCGGACATAGTAGCCAAAAACATTCAGTACTTC. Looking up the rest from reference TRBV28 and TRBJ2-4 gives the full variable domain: DVKVTQSSRYLVKRTGEKVFLECVQDMDHENMFWYRQDPGLGLRLIYFSYDVKMKEKGDIPEGYSVSREKKERFSLILESASTNQTSMYLCASSGPDIVAKNIQYFGAGTRLSVL.

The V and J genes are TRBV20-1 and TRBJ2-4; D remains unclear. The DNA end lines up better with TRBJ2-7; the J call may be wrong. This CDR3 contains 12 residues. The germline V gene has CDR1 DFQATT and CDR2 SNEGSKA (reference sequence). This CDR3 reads CSARPTVNEQYF. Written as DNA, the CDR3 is TGCAGTGCTAGACCCACGGTAAACGAGCAGTACTTC.